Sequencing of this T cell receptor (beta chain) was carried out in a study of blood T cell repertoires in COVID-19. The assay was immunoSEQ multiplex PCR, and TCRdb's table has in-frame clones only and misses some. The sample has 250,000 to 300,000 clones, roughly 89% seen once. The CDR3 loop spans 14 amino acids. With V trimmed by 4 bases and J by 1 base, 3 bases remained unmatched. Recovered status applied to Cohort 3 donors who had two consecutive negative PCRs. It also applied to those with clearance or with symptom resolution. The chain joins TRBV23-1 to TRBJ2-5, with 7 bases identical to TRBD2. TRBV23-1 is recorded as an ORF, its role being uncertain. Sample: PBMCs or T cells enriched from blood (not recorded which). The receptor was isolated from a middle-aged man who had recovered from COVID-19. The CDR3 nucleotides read TGCGCCAGCAGTCTCGGGGGGTTCCAAGAGACCCAGTACTTC. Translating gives CASSLGGFQETQYF.